The 32 T cell receptor beta chains reported below all come from one sample, sequenced in a study of T-cell memory formation after mild COVID-19. In TCRdb, the 5' RACE reads were re-called with MiXCR into one record per CDR3 protein. This table holds 350,000 to 550,000 distinct CDR3 sequences, about 20% found once. The sequenced material came from PBMCs or a T cell subset sorted from them (not recorded which). These receptors were obtained from a man younger than 30 who had mild COVID-19 (a few samples of this study predate the infection). Cell type and time point are not known.

This rearrangement joins TRBV20-1 to TRBJ1-1, with TRBD1 identical over 7 bases. With 2 bases clipped from V and 0 bases from J, the junction kept 3 bases outside the gene matches. In germline, CDR1 is DFQATT, CDR2 SNEGSKA (reference sequence). This CDR3 comprises 14 residues. The CDR3 coding sequence is TGCAGTGCTAGACTGGGACAGCTGAACACTGAAGCTTTCTTT. Translation: CSARLGQLNTEAFF.

J is TRBJ2-7 and V is TRBV28; a weak D match, TRBD2 (6 bases). CDR3 size: 14 residues. The ends were cut back, 5 bases at V and 3 bases at J, with 14 bases in the middle. Per the germline V gene, CDR1 is MDHEN and CDR2 is SYDVKM. CDR3 DNA: TGTGCCAGCAGTCTCAGGACTATTGGCTACGAGCAGTACGTC. Protein product: CASSLRTIGYEQYV.

In this sample, this clonotype turned up many times. The chain recombines TRBV9 with TRBJ2-7; the match to TRBD1 covers 7 bases. CDR1 and CDR2 from the germline V gene are SGDLS and YYNGEE. V lost 0 bases, J lost 7 bases, and 7 bases stayed unmatched. The CDR3 covers 14 residues. In DNA, the CDR3 is TGTGCCAGCAGCGTAGGCAGGGGGACGGTAGAGCAGTACGTC. Protein sequence: CASSVGRGTVEQYV.

The V call is TRBV5-5, the J call TRBJ2-7, with 13 bases identical to TRBD2. CDR3 length equals 14 residues. CDR1 SGHKS and CDR2 YYEKEE come from the germline V gene (reference sequence). After removal of 3 bases from V and 6 bases from J, the junction contained 3 bases not matched to a gene. The CDR3 region has the DNA TGTGCCAGCAGCTATGGACTAGCGGGGGTCGAGCAGTACTTC. This encodes CASSYGLAGVEQYF.

The chain is built from TRBV24-1 and TRBJ2-3; maybe TRBD1 (6 bases). Looked up from germline, CDR1 is KGHDR and CDR2 is SFDVKD. The CDR3 is 16 residues long. V was clipped by 4 bases and J by 0 bases, with 13 bases between them. The CDR3 sequence: CATSDGDTRSTDTQYF. The CDR3, as DNA: TGTGCCACCAGTGACGGGGACACCCGTAGCACAGATACGCAGTATTTT.

The chain carries TRBV6-2 or TRBV6-3 and TRBJ2-3; maybe TRBD2 (6 bases). Germline V gene data show CDR1 as MNHEY and CDR2 as SVGEGT. This CDR3 contains 15 residues. The V and J ends lost 0 bases and 6 bases respectively, with 13 bases between them. Here the CDR3 DNA reads TGTGCCAGCAGTTACTCCGGGACTGGCGAGGATACGCAGTATTTT. Protein product: CASSYSGTGEDTQYF.

V is TRBV5-1 and J is TRBJ2-1, with a weak D call TRBD2 (6 bases). Germline lookup yields CDR1 SGHRS and CDR2 YFSETQ. The V end was cut by 6 bases, the J end by 3 bases, with 13 bases between. This CDR3 is 14 amino acids long. CDR3 residues: CASTERVGYNEQFF. The CDR3 nucleotides read TGCGCCAGCACCGAGCGGGTGGGCTACAATGAGCAGTTCTTC. Based on the CDR3 plus reference TRBV5-1 and TRBJ2-1, the full variable domain is KAGVTQTPRYLIKTRGQQVTLSCSPISGHRSVSWYQQTPGQGLQFLFEYFSETQRNKGNFPGRFSGRQFSNSRSEMNVSTLELGDSALYLCASTERVGYNEQFFGPGTRLTVL.

This chain links TRBV12-3 or TRBV12-4 with TRBJ1-2; D unclear. CDR3 size: 15 residues. V lost 6 bases and J 4 bases, leaving 18 bases between the germline ends. This CDR3 reads CASSTDFTAPYGYTF. CDR3 DNA sequence: TGTGCCAGCAGCACGGACTTCACGGCGCCCTATGGCTACACCTTC.

The CDR3 DNA sequence: TGTGCCAGCATAGGGGCGGGGGACCCGTGGGCTGAGCAGTTCTTC. It yields the protein CASIGAGDPWAEQFF. The rearrangement uses TRBV3-1 and TRBJ2-1, with 7 nucleotides matching TRBD2. Germline values: CDR1 LGHDT, CDR2 YNNKEL (reference sequence). V gave up 7 bases and J gave up 9 bases; unmatched junction bases: 15. The CDR3 is 15 amino acids.

In this sample, this clonotype turned up a few times. This chain uses TRBV20-1 with TRBJ1-1; the match to TRBD1 covers 11 bases. The CDR3 covers 14 residues. Germline CDR1 and CDR2: DFQATT and SNEGSKA (reference sequence). V was clipped by 5 bases and J by 3 bases; unmatched bases: 5. DNA for the CDR3: TGCAGTGCTCCCAGGACAGGGGGCTACACTGAAGCTTTCTTT. This sequence encodes CSAPRTGGYTEAFF.

The V and J genes are TRBV28 and TRBJ2-7; D ambiguous. Germline lookup yields CDR1 MDHEN and CDR2 SYDVKM. CDR3 length equals 12 residues. The ends were cut back, 4 bases at V and 3 bases at J, with 7 bases in the middle. CDR3 nucleotides: TGTGCCAGCAGTTCGACAAACTACGAGCAGTACGTC. Its translation is CASSSTNYEQYV.

This chain joins TRBV7-2 and TRBJ2-1; either TRBD1 or TRBD2 may supply D (5 bases each). Per the germline V gene, CDR1 is SGHTA and CDR2 is FQGNSA. This CDR3 contains 14 residues. The ends were cut back, 3 bases at V and 7 bases at J, with 13 bases in the middle. The chain's CDR3 is CASSFVGRPNEQFF. The CDR3 DNA is TGTGCCAGCAGCTTTGTGGGACGCCCGAATGAGCAGTTCTTC.

The rearrangement uses TRBV12-3 or TRBV12-4 and TRBJ2-5, with TRBD1 matching 7 bases. CDR3 length: 13 residues. With V trimmed by 8 bases and J by 4 bases, 7 bases remained unmatched. As DNA, the CDR3 is TGTGCCAGCCAGCCCAGGGGGTCAGAGACCCAGTACTTC. It encodes CASQPRGSETQYF.

The chain couples TRBV6-5 to TRBJ1-1; tentatively, D is TRBD1 (6 bases). V shed 1 base and J shed 1 base, with 10 bases lying between them. CDR1 is MNHEY, CDR2 SVGAGI, per germline. The CDR3 runs to 15 residues. The CDR3 DNA reads TGTGCCAGCAGTTACTACGGGGGGCCGAACACTGAAGCTTTCTTT. Translated: CASSYYGGPNTEAFF.

This clonotype was detected a few times. The chain couples TRBV7-2 to TRBJ2-1; TRBD1 agrees at 9 bases. Germline V gene lookup returns CDR1 SGHTA and CDR2 FQGNSA. Trimming cost V 4 bases and J 12 bases; bases outside gene matches: 7. The CDR3 consists of 13 residues. The CDR3 reads CASSWTGEGVQFF. The CDR3 DNA reads TGTGCCAGCAGCTGGACAGGGGAAGGGGTGCAGTTCTTC.

The rearrangement uses TRBV27 and TRBJ2-5; tentative D call: TRBD2 (7 bases). The germline V and J ends were trimmed by 0 bases and 5 bases, with 10 bases remaining between them. This CDR3 spans 14 amino acids. Germline lookup yields CDR1 MNHEY and CDR2 SMNVEV (reference sequence). DNA of the CDR3: TGTGCCAGCAGTTTATCCGGGGGGCTTGAGACCCAGTACTTC. Its protein product is CASSLSGGLETQYF.

This clonotype has more than one count but fewer than ten. This chain connects TRBV12-3 or TRBV12-4 to TRBJ2-1; 9 bases are shared with TRBD1. Trimming removed 10 bases from V and 10 bases from J; junction bases left unmatched: 23. The CDR3 spans 17 residues. The DNA of the CDR3 is TGTGCCATCTCAGGAGGGACAGGGAATGGTGAGAGGGCAGAGCAGTTCTTC. It is translated as CAISGGTGNGERAEQFF.

This clonotype has ten or more counts. The chain couples TRBV20-1 to TRBJ1-3; D is unresolved. Trimming cost V 8 bases and J 8 bases, with 10 bases left between them. The CDR3 is 10 amino acids. Germline lookup yields CDR1 DFQATT and CDR2 SNEGSKA (reference sequence). The CDR3 nucleotides read TGCAGTACCCCCGAAGACACCATATATTTT. It translates to CSTPEDTIYF.

The J gene is TRBJ2-3, the V gene TRBV24-1; possibly TRBD1 or TRBD2 for D (6 bases each). The V gene's germline CDR1 is KGHDR and CDR2 SFDVKD. The germline V and J ends were trimmed by 7 bases and 6 bases, with 19 bases remaining between them. This CDR3 has 15 amino acids. CDR3 region: CATSNPQGGSDTQYF. In DNA form, the CDR3 reads TGTGCCACCAGCAACCCACAGGGAGGCTCGGATACGCAGTATTTT.

The CDR3: CASSRGASASNTEAFF. CDR3 in DNA: TGTGCCAGCAGTCGGGGTGCGAGTGCTTCGAACACTGAAGCTTTCTTT. V and J are TRBV7-2 and TRBJ1-1; D gene ambiguous. Germline CDR1 reads SGHTA; CDR2 reads FQGNSA. Trimming shortened V by 6 bases and J by 1 base, and 18 bases separated the two germline ends. This CDR3 region has 16 residues.

This clonotype was picked up many times. The J gene is TRBJ2-2, the V gene TRBV28, with unresolved D. This CDR3 is 15 amino acids long. Germline values: CDR1 MDHEN, CDR2 SYDVKM. The V and J ends lost 8 bases and 1 base respectively, with 14 bases between them. This CDR3 reads CASARIRVNTGELFF. Here the CDR3 DNA reads TGTGCCAGCGCCAGGATCCGGGTGAACACCGGGGAGCTGTTTTTT.

This clonotype was picked up a small number of times. The CDR3 protein is CASSYTGESGYTF. DNA of the CDR3: TGTGCCAGCAGTTACACAGGGGAGAGTGGCTACACCTTC. The chain couples TRBV6-2 or TRBV6-3 to TRBJ1-2; TRBD1 agrees at 7 bases. Per germline, CDR1 MNHEY and CDR2 SVGEGT. The CDR3 totals 13 residues. With V trimmed by 2 bases and J by 7 bases, 4 bases remained unmatched.

This clonotype was found a few times. The rearrangement joins TRBV6-2 or TRBV6-3 to TRBJ2-5, with a weak D call TRBD1 (6 bases). Germline V gives CDR1 MNHEY, CDR2 SVGEGT. This CDR3 region has 14 residues. V was shortened by 8 bases and J by 1 base, with 14 bases between the two germline ends. The CDR3, as DNA: TGTGCCAGCCTTCCACAGGGTCGCCAAGAGACCCAGTACTTC. Translation gives CASLPQGRQETQYF.

In its sample, this clonotype was seen a few times. This sequence joins TRBV20-1 and TRBJ1-1; the D is unclear. V lost 6 bases to trimming and J lost 0 bases, with 17 bases between them. Germline assignment: CDR1 DFQATT and CDR2 SNEGSKA (reference sequence). The CDR3 loop spans 15 amino acids. CDR3 amino acids: CSASRAPIMNTEAFF. DNA of the CDR3: TGCAGTGCAAGTAGGGCACCTATAATGAACACTGAAGCTTTCTTT.

This clonotype was picked up a small number of times. V is TRBV7-8 and J is TRBJ1-6, with D hard to call. V gave up 1 base and J gave up 8 bases, with 6 bases separating them. Germline V CDR1 and CDR2: SGHVS, FQNEAQ. The CDR3 runs to 13 residues. CDR3 sequence reads: CASSLELYSPLHF. The DNA of the CDR3 is TGTGCCAGCAGCTTAGAGCTGTATTCACCCCTCCACTTT.

In its sample, this clonotype was seen a few times. The genes are TRBV6-2 or TRBV6-3 and TRBJ2-7; either TRBD1 or TRBD2 may supply D (6 bases each). The CDR3 has 15 amino acids. Between the trimmed V and J ends, which lost 2 bases and 7 bases, there was a span of 18 bases. Per the germline V gene, CDR1 is MNHEY and CDR2 is SVGEGT. CDR3 in amino acids: CASSYGLGGLPEQYF. As DNA, the CDR3 is TGTGCCAGCAGTTACGGCCTGGGGGGCCTGCCTGAGCAGTACTTC.

This clonotype was seen only a few times. J is TRBJ2-1 and V is TRBV7-6; perhaps TRBD1 as D (6 bases). Germline assignment: CDR1 SGHVS and CDR2 FNYEAQ. The CDR3 has 14 amino acids. The germline V and J ends were trimmed by 5 bases and 12 bases, with 20 bases remaining between them. The CDR3 DNA reads TGTGCCAGCAGCCCACCAGACAGGCCGGACGGGCAGTTCTTC. Protein: CASSPPDRPDGQFF.

The sample holds a few counts of this clonotype. The chain uses TRBV7-9 and TRBJ1-1, with D possibly TRBD1 on 5 matching bases. V lost 5 bases to trimming and J lost 8 bases, with 15 bases between them. Per germline, CDR1 SEHNR and CDR2 FQNEAQ (reference sequence). This CDR3 has 13 amino acids. CDR3 region: CASSLPEGAEAFF. The CDR3 nucleotides are TGTGCCAGCAGCCTCCCAGAAGGGGCAGAAGCTTTCTTT.

This clonotype has a handful of counts. The rearrangement joins TRBV10-3 to TRBJ1-1, with D unclear. With 4 bases removed from V and 7 bases from J, the gap between germline ends came to 7 bases. The germline CDR1 and CDR2 sequences are ENHRY and SYGVKD. The CDR3 contains 11 residues. CDR3 protein: CAISAGSEAFF. In DNA form, the CDR3 reads TGTGCCATCAGTGCGGGAAGTGAAGCTTTCTTT.

This sequence joins TRBV5-1 and TRBJ1-5; D ambiguous. V gave up 2 bases and J gave up 5 bases, with 8 bases separating them. The CDR3 runs to 13 residues. Germline V gene data show CDR1 as SGHRS and CDR2 as YFSETQ. The CDR3 nucleotides read TGCGCCAGCAGCTTATCGGGTTATCAGCCCCAGCATTTT. This sequence encodes CASSLSGYQPQHF.

This clonotype was recorded at least ten times. This rearrangement joins TRBV4-3 to TRBJ1-1; TRBD1 is a possible D gene (5 bases). CDR1 and CDR2 from the germline V gene are LGHNA and YSLEER. The CDR3 consists of 16 residues. V lost 4 bases, J lost 1 base, and 16 bases lay in between. The CDR3 here is CASSPLEGKGNTEAFF. CDR3 bases: TGCGCCAGCAGCCCACTCGAGGGGAAGGGGAACACTGAAGCTTTCTTT.

The V gene is TRBV7-8, the J gene TRBJ1-5; no reliable D call. CDR3 length: 16 amino acids. V was pared by 7 bases and J by 3 bases, with 19 bases between. Germline-derived CDR1 and CDR2 are SGHVS and FQNEAQ. The DNA for the CDR3 is TGTGCCAGCATCCGAGGTCGCTGGGAGTCCAATCAGCCCCAGCATTTT. This encodes CASIRGRWESNQPQHF.